This T cell receptor (beta chain) appears in the sequencing data of a study of shared clonotypes between healthy human individuals. The CDR3 is 14 residues long. With V trimmed by 0 bases and J by 3 bases, 2 bases remained unmatched. Germline assignment: CDR1 SGDLS and CDR2 YYNGEE. Notes on this clone: Its antigen is not identified.

Study-level results: In general, naive subsets displayed greater estimated richness than memory subsets did.

Sequencing used immunoSEQ multiplex PCR; TCRdb keeps in-frame clones, though not all of them. The table shows 2,100,000 or so clones, with almost 96% occurring only once. The genes are TRBV9 and TRBJ2-5; 7 bases match TRBD2. The source of this sequence is a man aged 18 to 29 in good health. Sequencing used naive CD4+ T cells sorted from blood. Indicated subset: CD45RA+ positively selected. CDR3 sequence (DNA): TGTGCCAGCAGCGTAGATCTAGCGGAAGAGACCCAGTACTTC. The encoded protein is CASSVDLAEETQYF. The complete variable domain, with remaining parts taken from reference TRBV9 and TRBJ2-5, reads DSGVTQTPKHLITATGQRVTLRCSPRSGDLSVYWYQQSLDQGLQFLIQYYNGEERAKGNILERFSAQQFPDLHSELNLSSLELGDSALYFCASSVDLAEETQYFGPGTRLLVL.